The clone carrying this TCR beta chain is a singleton in its sample. This sample is drawn from a study of blood T cell repertoires in COVID-19. Overall study: The samples span acute and convalescent COVID-19 from the United States, Italy and Spain. Sources were T cells, B-cell-depleted T cells, or PBMCs; the material itself was cDNA or gDNA.

Authors' methods: Estimates of nucleated cell counts were drawn from the amplification of reference gene primers. This table comes from immunoSEQ multiplex PCR, and its TCRdb copy is limited to in-frame clones, with some not included. The DNA gave D and trimming, while V, J and clone size come from that table. The sample comprises roughly 170,000 clones, less than 90% of which are singletons, and roughly 20% rests with the top ten. The sequence was collected from a man aged 70 or older with active or convalescent COVID-19. The sequencing input was peripheral blood.

CDR3 region: CASSDWANTNEKLFF. CDR3 bases: TGTGCCAGCAGTGATTGGGCCAACACTAATGAAAAACTGTTTTTT. The rearrangement joins TRBV2 to TRBJ1-4; unclear D gene. From germline, CDR1 is SNHLY and CDR2 FYNNEI. The CDR3 is 15 residues long. Trimming stripped 3 bases from V and 2 bases from J, with 10 bases between.